A selection of T cell receptor beta chains follows, all from one sample in a study of cytomegalovirus exposure and HLA in healthy donors. Here immunoSEQ multiplex PCR was the method, and the copy in TCRdb shows in-frame clones only, minus some. The sample yields about 98,000 clones, around 88% seen once. Sample: PBMCs. Receptor source: a woman aged 25 to 39 in good health and CMV-seronegative. CDR3s include the opening cysteine and the closing phenylalanine or tryptophan. D genes are given only for firm matches.

d_call,j_call,v_call,cdr3_aa
.,TRBJ2-1,TRBV19,CASSIGGNEQFF
.,TRBJ2-1,TRBV27,CASSLSRSNYNEQFF
.,TRBJ1-2,TRBV4-1,CASSQGAGHLGYTF
TRBD1,TRBJ1-2,TRBV6-1,CASSGQGTNYGYTF
TRBD1,TRBJ1-4,TRBV2,CATRGDRKEKLFF
.,TRBJ1-1,TRBV11-2,CASRVQPNTEAFF
TRBD1,TRBJ1-5,TRBV2,CASRTGTGSPQPQHF
TRBD2,TRBJ2-1,TRBV5-1,CASREGLAAHNEQFF
TRBD1,TRBJ2-2,TRBV6-5,CASSAGGANTGELFF
.,TRBJ1-4,TRBV7-3,CASSSEGDEKLFF
.,TRBJ2-7,TRBV7-2,CASSLDTGYGVTSF
.,TRBJ2-2,TRBV27,CASSLTTLWGRGNTGELFF
.,TRBJ2-4,TRBV28,CASSPGGQRTIAKNIQYF
.,TRBJ1-1,TRBV6-5,CASSYYSQSWNTEAFF